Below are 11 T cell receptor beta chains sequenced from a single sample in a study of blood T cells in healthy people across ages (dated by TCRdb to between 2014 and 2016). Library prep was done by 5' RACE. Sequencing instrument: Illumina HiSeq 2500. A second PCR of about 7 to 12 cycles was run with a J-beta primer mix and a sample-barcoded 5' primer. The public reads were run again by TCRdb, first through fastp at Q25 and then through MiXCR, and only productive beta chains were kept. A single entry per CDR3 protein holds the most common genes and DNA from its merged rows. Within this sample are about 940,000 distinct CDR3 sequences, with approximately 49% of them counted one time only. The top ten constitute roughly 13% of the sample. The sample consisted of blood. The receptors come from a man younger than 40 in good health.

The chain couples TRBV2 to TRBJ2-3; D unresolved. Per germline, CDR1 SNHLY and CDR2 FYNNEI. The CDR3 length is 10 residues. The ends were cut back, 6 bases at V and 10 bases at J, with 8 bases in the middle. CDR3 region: CASRQKAQYF. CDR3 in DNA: TGTGCCAGCAGACAGAAAGCGCAGTATTTT.

The CDR3 coding sequence is TGTGCCAGCAGTAAGGACAGCCTTTACAATGAGCAGTTCTTC. It is translated as CASSKDSLYNEQFF. V is TRBV6-2 or TRBV6-3 and J is TRBJ2-1, with D perhaps TRBD1 (6 bases). This CDR3 is 14 amino acids long. Germline V CDR1 and CDR2: MNHEY, SVGEGT. V was trimmed by 5 bases and J by 4 bases, leaving 12 bases between them.

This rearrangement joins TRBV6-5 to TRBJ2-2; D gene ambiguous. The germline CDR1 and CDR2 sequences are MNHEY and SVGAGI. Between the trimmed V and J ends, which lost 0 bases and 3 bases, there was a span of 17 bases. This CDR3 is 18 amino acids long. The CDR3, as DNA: TGTGCCAGCAGTTACTCGGCGCCGGCATTTCGTGACACCGGGGAGCTGTTTTTT. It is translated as CASSYSAPAFRDTGELFF.

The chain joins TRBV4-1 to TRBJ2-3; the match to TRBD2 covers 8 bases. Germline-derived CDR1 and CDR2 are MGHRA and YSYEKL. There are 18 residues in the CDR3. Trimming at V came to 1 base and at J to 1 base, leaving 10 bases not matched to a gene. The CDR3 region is CASSQVLGGGRGTDTQYF. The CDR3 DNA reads TGCGCCAGCAGCCAAGTTCTTGGCGGGGGGCGTGGCACAGATACGCAGTATTTT.

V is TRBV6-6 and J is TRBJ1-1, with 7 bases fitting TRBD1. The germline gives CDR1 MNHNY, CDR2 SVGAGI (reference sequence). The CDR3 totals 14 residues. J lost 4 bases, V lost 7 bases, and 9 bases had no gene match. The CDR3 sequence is CASNDRPGGTEAFF. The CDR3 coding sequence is TGTGCCAGCAATGACCGGCCAGGGGGCACTGAAGCTTTCTTT.

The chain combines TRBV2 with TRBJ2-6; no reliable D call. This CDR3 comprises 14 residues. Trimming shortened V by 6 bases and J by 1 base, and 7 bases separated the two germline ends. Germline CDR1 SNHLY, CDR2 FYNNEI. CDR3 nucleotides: TGTGCCAGCAGGAGGCAGTCTGGGGCCAACGTCCTGACTTTC. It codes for CASRRQSGANVLTF.

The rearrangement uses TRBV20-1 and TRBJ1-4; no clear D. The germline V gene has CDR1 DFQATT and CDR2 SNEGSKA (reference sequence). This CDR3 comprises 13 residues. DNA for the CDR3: TGCAGCGGATGGGCCGTTGACGATGAAAAACTGTTTTTT. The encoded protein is CSGWAVDDEKLFF.

CDR3 in amino acids: CASTLTDRATYEQYF. The CDR3 nucleotides read TGTGCCAGCACTCTGACGGACAGGGCAACCTACGAGCAGTACTTC. The V and J genes are TRBV28 and TRBJ2-7, with 8 positions matching TRBD1. There are 15 residues in the CDR3. Germline CDR1 MDHEN, CDR2 SYDVKM. Trimming at V came to 7 bases and at J to 2 bases, leaving 10 bases not matched to a gene.

CDR3 sequence (DNA): TGCAGCGTTGAAGTCAACAGGGGGCGGACGGAGACCCAGTACTTC. Translating it yields CSVEVNRGRTETQYF. V usage is TRBV29-1 and J usage is TRBJ2-7; 9 bases fit TRBD1. The end of the DNA aligns better with TRBJ2-5, so the J call may be wrong. The germline V gene encodes CDR1 SQVTM and CDR2 ANQGSEA. The CDR3 sequence is 15 residues long.

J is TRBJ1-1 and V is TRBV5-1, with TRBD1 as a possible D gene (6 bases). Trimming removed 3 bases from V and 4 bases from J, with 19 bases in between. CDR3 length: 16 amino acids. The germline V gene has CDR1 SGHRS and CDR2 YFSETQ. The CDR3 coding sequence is TGCGCCAGCAGCTCGTTCGAAACTACAGGGATCACTGAAGCTTTCTTT. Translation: CASSSFETTGITEAFF. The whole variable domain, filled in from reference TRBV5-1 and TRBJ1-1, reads KAGVTQTPRYLIKTRGQQVTLSCSPISGHRSVSWYQQTPGQGLQFLFEYFSETQRNKGNFPGRFSGRQFSNSRSEMNVSTLELGDSALYLCASSSFETTGITEAFFGQGTRLTVV.

The DNA of the CDR3 is TGTGCCAGCAGCTTATTCCCCCCCCCGACAGGGGAGGAAAAACTGTTTTTT. Protein sequence: CASSLFPPPTGEEKLFF. The chain recombines TRBV7-9 with TRBJ1-4; 8 bases match TRBD1. Trimming removed 2 bases from V and 8 bases from J; junction bases left unmatched: 13. Germline lookup yields CDR1 SEHNR and CDR2 FQNEAQ (reference sequence). CDR3 length: 17 amino acids.